This passage covers 20 T cell receptor beta chains from one sample sequenced in a study of blood T cell repertoires in COVID-19. Clones were read by immunoSEQ multiplex PCR, and TCRdb kept only the in-frame ones, dropping some. Of approximately 20,000 clones listed, 83% were seen once; the top ten hold roughly 50%. Sequencing input: peripheral blood. Source of these receptors: a man aged 65-85 years with acute or convalescent COVID-19.

The J gene is TRBJ2-1, the V gene TRBV6-1, with D perhaps TRBD1 (5 bases). The V gene lost 6 bases and the J gene lost 0 bases, with 9 bases spanning the gap. CDR1 is MNHNS and CDR2 is SASEGT in the germline V gene. This CDR3 is built from 14 residues. CDR3 residues: CASRAGHSYNEQFF. DNA of the CDR3: TGTGCCAGCAGGGCCGGACACTCCTACAATGAGCAGTTCTTC.

The sample holds a few counts of this clone. The genes are TRBV5-8 and TRBJ1-5; 7 bases fit TRBD1. V was clipped by 0 bases and J by 7 bases; unmatched bases: 4. CDR3 size: 14 residues. Germline loops: CDR1 SGHTS, CDR2 YDEGEE. Written as DNA, the CDR3 is TGTGCCAGCAGCTTGGGGACAGGCAGCCAGCCCCAGCATTTT. It yields the protein CASSLGTGSQPQHF.

The chain is built from TRBV9 and TRBJ2-2; D gene uncertain. Germline V CDR1 and CDR2: SGDLS, YYNGEE. The CDR3 has 16 residues. V was shortened by 0 bases and J by 5 bases, with 14 bases between the two germline ends. This chain's CDR3 is CASSVVSQPATGELFF. The CDR3 region has the DNA TGTGCCAGCAGCGTAGTATCACAGCCCGCGACCGGGGAGCTGTTTTTT. Full variable domain (outside the CDR3, taken from reference TRBV9 and TRBJ2-2): DSGVTQTPKHLITATGQRVTLRCSPRSGDLSVYWYQQSLDQGLQFLIQYYNGEERAKGNILERFSAQQFPDLHSELNLSSLELGDSALYFCASSVVSQPATGELFFGEGSRLTVL.

The chain combines TRBV19 with TRBJ1-3; D is unresolved. The V and J ends lost 5 bases and 0 bases respectively, with 2 bases between them. The CDR3 runs 12 residues. The V gene's germline CDR1 is LNHDA and CDR2 SQIVND (reference sequence). This chain's CDR3 is CASSLSGNTIYF. Here the CDR3 DNA reads TGTGCCAGTAGTCTCTCTGGAAACACCATATATTTT.

J is TRBJ1-6 and V is TRBV5-1, with D possibly TRBD1 on 5 matching bases. This CDR3 is built from 15 residues. CDR1 is SGHRS and CDR2 is YFSETQ in the germline V gene. Trimming took off 1 base at V and 7 bases at J, with 12 bases between the two ends. CDR3 nucleotide sequence: TGCGCCAGCAGCTTGCGGGGGGGAGGCAATTCACCCCTCCACTTT. Protein sequence: CASSLRGGGNSPLHF.

This clone occurred a few times. The rearrangement links TRBV2 to TRBJ1-4, with D unclear. CDR1 SNHLY and CDR2 FYNNEI come from the germline V gene. V lost 6 bases and J 3 bases, leaving 11 bases between the germline ends. CDR3 length: 14 amino acids. CDR3 sequence: CASRRGGSNEKLFF. CDR3 in DNA: TGTGCCAGCAGGCGAGGCGGCTCTAATGAAAAACTGTTTTTT.

CDR3 sequence: CASSPGPAFF. CDR3 sequence (DNA): TGTGCCAGCAGCCCAGGGCCAGCTTTCTTT. The rearrangement uses TRBV9 and TRBJ1-1; D is perhaps TRBD1 (5 bases). Germline V gene sequence: CDR1 SGDLS, CDR2 YYNGEE. The CDR3 consists of 10 residues. V was cut by 4 bases and J by 10 bases, with 8 bases left in between.

V is TRBV3-1 (or the pseudogene TRBV3-2) and J is TRBJ2-7; 7 bases match TRBD1. Losses at the gene ends were 0 bases for V and 3 bases for J; bases not matched to a gene: 2. There are 14 residues in the CDR3. Germline V CDR1 and CDR2: LGHDT, YNNKEL (reference sequence). The CDR3, as DNA: TGTGCCAGCAGCCAAGATAGGGGGCACTACGAGCAGTACTTC. Protein sequence: CASSQDRGHYEQYF.

The CDR3 DNA reads as TGCGCCAGCAGTGCCCTCGGACAGGGGGCTTCACCCCTCCACTTT. Translation: CASSALGQGASPLHF. The chain carries TRBV5-1 and TRBJ1-6, with 11 bases identical to TRBD1. Unmatched junction bases numbered 7, after V lost 5 bases and J lost 9 bases. CDR3 size: 15 residues. CDR1 SGHRS and CDR2 YFSETQ come from the germline V gene.

The genes are TRBV2 and TRBJ1-5; D perhaps matches TRBD1 (6 bases). V lost 1 base, J lost 4 bases, and 11 bases lay in between. Germline V gene lookup returns CDR1 SNHLY and CDR2 FYNNEI. This CDR3 is 15 amino acids long. The CDR3 here is CASSEGMDRNQPQHF. In DNA form, the CDR3 reads TGTGCCAGCAGTGAAGGCATGGACAGAAATCAGCCCCAGCATTTT.

This clone was picked up one time. V usage is TRBV6-6 and J usage is TRBJ2-7; no firm D call. The ends were cut back, 7 bases at V and 5 bases at J, with 15 bases in the middle. CDR1 is MNHNY and CDR2 is SVGAGI in the germline V gene (reference sequence). There are 13 residues in the CDR3. CDR3 residues: CASNAPARDEQYF. In DNA form, the CDR3 reads TGTGCCAGCAACGCTCCTGCCCGGGACGAGCAGTACTTC.

The J gene is TRBJ2-3, the V gene TRBV4-3; 8 nucleotides agree with TRBD2. J lost 2 bases, V lost 1 base, and 5 bases had no gene match. This CDR3 has 16 residues. CDR1 is LGHNA and CDR2 is YSLEER in the germline V gene. The CDR3 loop reads CASSQAGGSDTDTQYF. CDR3 in DNA: TGCGCCAGCAGCCAAGCGGGGGGGAGCGACACAGATACGCAGTATTTT.

The chain recombines TRBV6-6 with TRBJ1-1; tentatively, D is TRBD1 (5 bases). The CDR3 is made up of 15 amino acids. V lost 3 bases to trimming and J lost 0 bases, with 11 bases between them. The germline gives CDR1 MNHNY, CDR2 SVGAGI (reference sequence). The CDR3 is CASSYGAGLNTEAFF. Here the CDR3 DNA reads TGTGCCAGCAGTTATGGGGCAGGACTGAACACTGAAGCTTTCTTT.

This clone has only one observation. The rearrangement links TRBV27 to TRBJ1-2; possibly TRBD1 for D (5 bases). Germline CDR1 MNHEY, CDR2 SMNVEV (reference sequence). CDR3 length equals 22 residues. V lost 5 bases and J lost 5, with 39 bases in between. The CDR3 coding sequence is TGTGCCAGCAGTGAACGACGGGACTCCACGGTCCCTCCCACTCTACAGAGATATGGCTACACCTTC. Translation: CASSERRDSTVPPTLQRYGYTF.

J is TRBJ1-5 and V is TRBV6-5; weak D call: TRBD1 (6 bases). Looked up from germline, CDR1 is MNHEY and CDR2 is SVGAGI. Trimming cost V 6 bases and J 4 bases, with 13 bases left between them. This CDR3 is built from 14 residues. In DNA form, the CDR3 reads TGTGCCAGCAGCCGTACAGGGAAAAATCAGCCCCAGCATTTT. Translation gives CASSRTGKNQPQHF.

V gene TRBV2 combines with J gene TRBJ1-5; D not resolved. With 2 bases removed from V and 1 base from J, the gap between germline ends came to 9 bases. Germline V gene lookup returns CDR1 SNHLY and CDR2 FYNNEI. CDR3 length: 15 residues. The CDR3 loop reads CASSEQTGSNQPQHF. The CDR3 DNA reads as TGTGCCAGCAGTGAACAAACGGGGAGCAATCAGCCCCAGCATTTT.

J is TRBJ1-1 and V is TRBV30, with 8 bases that match TRBD1. V shed 4 bases and J 4 bases; nucleotides not matched to a gene: 8. Per germline, CDR1 GTSNPN and CDR2 SVGIG (reference sequence). The CDR3 totals 14 residues. The CDR3 DNA reads TGTGCCTGGACCCTTAACAGGGGGATCACTGAAGCTTTCTTT. It translates to CAWTLNRGITEAFF.

Only a few counts were recorded for this clone. The rearrangement links TRBV7-2 to TRBJ1-2; D may be TRBD1 (5 bases). This CDR3 has 14 residues. Trimming took off 2 bases at V and 3 bases at J, with 10 bases between the two ends. CDR1 is SGHTA and CDR2 is FQGNSA in the germline V gene. The CDR3 sequence: CASSLSGGDYGYTF. CDR3 nucleotides: TGTGCCAGCAGCTTATCGGGGGGAGACTATGGCTACACCTTC.

CDR3: CASSGAADSFYEQYF. The CDR3 DNA is TGTGCCAGCAGCGGCGCAGCGGACTCTTTCTACGAGCAGTACTTC. This chain joins TRBV9 and TRBJ2-7, with a possible D match to TRBD2 (5 bases). The CDR3 totals 15 residues. V lost 3 bases and J 3 bases, leaving 16 bases between the germline ends. Germline-derived CDR1 and CDR2 are SGDLS and YYNGEE.

This clone was observed once. The gene calls are TRBV19 and TRBJ1-2, with TRBD1 matching 7 bases. Germline CDR1 LNHDA, CDR2 SQIVND (reference sequence). The CDR3 consists of 16 residues. V was pared by 9 bases and J by 5 bases, with 18 bases of the junction left unmatched. CDR3 DNA: TGTGCCAGCAGAAGCCCCACGACAGGGAGTGGATATGGCTACACCTTC. This gives the protein CASRSPTTGSGYGYTF.